What follows describes a single TCR beta chain. Its antigen is not identified. The record originates from a study of graft-versus-host responses after intestinal transplantation. Study in general: Uniformly, recipients were administered anti-thymocyte globulin induction with subsequent tacrolimus and steroids for approximately three years. Overall study results and limits: Peak circulating GvH clone levels tracked with early post-transplant HvG declines. Recipient marrow contained GvH clones, some of which appeared first in ileum or blood. Graft-versus-host to host-versus-graft clonal ratios in allografts were high in patients with graft-donor T cell macrochimerism.

Repertoires were generated with immunoSEQ multiplex PCR, while TCRdb's copy carries only in-frame clones and drops some. This table holds about 89,000 clones, around 90% found once. Sample: unstimulated CD4+ T cells sorted from spleen or lymph node cells, taken before intestinal transplant. The clonotype comes from a human donor who received an intestinal transplant.

CDR3 residues: CASSAYGYPQETQYF. The CDR3 coding sequence is TGTGCCAGCAGCGCTTACGGGTACCCCCAAGAGACCCAGTACTTC. The chain joins TRBV9 to TRBJ2-5; no clear D. Deletions cut 3 bases from V and 1 base from J, with 13 bases between. CDR1 is SGDLS and CDR2 is YYNGEE in the germline V gene. The CDR3 is 15 residues long.